This record looks at one T cell receptor beta chain sequence and its context. TCRdb re-analysed the RT-PCR reads in MiXCR, keeping a single row per CDR3 protein. Seen here are some 960,000 distinct CDR3 sequences, 15% to 20% observed once, and the top ten hold 5% to 6.5%. Germline V gene data show CDR1 as SGHNT and CDR2 as YENEEA. CDR3 size: 17 residues. J lost 3 bases, V lost 5 bases, and 10 bases had no gene match. The data are from a study of patients and donors after allogeneic stem cell transplantation. The receptor was isolated from a human donor who was either an allogeneic HSCT recipient or a stem cell or donor lymphocyte infusion donor (not recorded which). It is not recorded whose cells these are; they may come from a transplant donor. Input material: blood, either unsorted or a sorted T cell fraction (not recorded which). This chain joins TRBV11-3 and TRBJ2-3, with TRBD2 identical over 11 bases. The CDR3 DNA sequence: TGTGCCAGCAGCCTCGACTCTAGCGGGAGGCCTACAGATACGCAGTATTTT. Translating gives CASSLDSSGRPTDTQYF.